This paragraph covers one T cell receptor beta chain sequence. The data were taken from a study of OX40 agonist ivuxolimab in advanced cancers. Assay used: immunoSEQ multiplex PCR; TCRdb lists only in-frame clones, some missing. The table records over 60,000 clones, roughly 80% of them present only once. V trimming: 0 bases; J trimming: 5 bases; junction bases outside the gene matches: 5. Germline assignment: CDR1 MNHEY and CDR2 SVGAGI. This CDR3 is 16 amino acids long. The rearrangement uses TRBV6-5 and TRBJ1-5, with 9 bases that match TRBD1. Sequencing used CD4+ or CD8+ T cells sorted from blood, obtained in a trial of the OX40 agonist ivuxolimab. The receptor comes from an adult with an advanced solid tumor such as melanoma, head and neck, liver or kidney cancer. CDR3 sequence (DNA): TGTGCCAGCAGTTACTCCGGATGGACAGGGGATCAGCCCCAGCATTTT. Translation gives CASSYSGWTGDQPQHF.